The clone carrying this TCR beta chain was seen a few times. What it recognizes is unknown. This sample stems from a study of blood T cells in healthy people across ages. Study-level information: Through template switching, about one barcoded beta molecule was captured per two T cells, as measured in model experiments. Overall study findings and caveats: With naive T cell percentage, TCR beta diversity showed a strong correlation.

Each sample used at least 7 million PBMCs. Samples each yielded at least 5 micrograms of total RNA. The second PCR ran roughly 6 to 11 cycles with a sample-barcoded 5' primer and J-beta primers. TCRdb called the 5' RACE reads again in MiXCR, with one record for every CDR3 protein. The sample includes 1.5 million to 2 million distinct CDR3 sequences, about 31% of them seen just once. The TCR originated in a woman younger than 45 in good health. Material for sequencing was blood.

The CDR3 reads CASSQTGGGGTQETQYF. The CDR3, as DNA: TGCGCCAGCAGCCAAACGGGGGGCGGGGGGACTCAAGAGACCCAGTACTTC. The chain joins TRBV10-1 to TRBJ2-5; 8 bases align to TRBD2. This CDR3 comprises 17 residues. Trimming took 6 bases from V and 2 from J; bases not matched to a gene: 14. The germline gives CDR1 WNHNN, CDR2 SYGVQD (reference sequence).